This record covers a single T cell receptor (beta chain). The entry originates in a study of blood T cell repertoires in COVID-19. Across the study: Acute and convalescent COVID-19 specimens originated in the United States, Italy and Spain. Sample material is recorded as cDNA or gDNA derived from T cells, B-cell-depleted T cells, or PBMCs.

J lost 8 bases, V lost 4 bases, and 6 bases had no gene match. CDR3 length: 15 amino acids. Germline CDR1 LNHDA, CDR2 SQIVND (reference sequence). Original analysis: Researchers report that nucleated cell counts were estimated from reference gene primer amplification. The repertoire was sequenced with immunoSEQ multiplex PCR; TCRdb's copy has only in-frame clones and lacks some. V, J and clone size were drawn from that table, and D and trimming were deduced from the DNA. Of approximately 130,000 clones listed, 82% were seen once; the top ten hold around 10%. Sequences were obtained from peripheral blood. V gene TRBV19 combines with J gene TRBJ1-6, with 9 bases aligning to TRBD1. This clonotype originated in a human donor in a cohort sampled during active COVID-19. This CDR3 reads CASSTRTGADSPLHF. CDR3 DNA sequence: TGTGCCAGTAGTACTCGGACAGGGGCGGATTCACCCCTCCACTTT.